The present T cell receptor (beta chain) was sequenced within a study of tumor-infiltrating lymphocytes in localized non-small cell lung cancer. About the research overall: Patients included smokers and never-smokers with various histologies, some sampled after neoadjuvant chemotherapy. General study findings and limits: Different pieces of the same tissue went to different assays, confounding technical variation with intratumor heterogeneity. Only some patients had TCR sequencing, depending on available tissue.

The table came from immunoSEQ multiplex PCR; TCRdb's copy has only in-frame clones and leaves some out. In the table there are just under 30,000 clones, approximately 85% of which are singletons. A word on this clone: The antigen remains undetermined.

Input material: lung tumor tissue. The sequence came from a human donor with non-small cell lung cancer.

The DNA for the CDR3 is TGTGCCAGCAGCTCAGAGCCATATGGCTACACCTTC. Translated, it gives CASSSEPYGYTF. This chain joins TRBV5-5 and TRBJ1-2; D unresolved. The CDR3 covers 12 residues. CDR1 and CDR2 from the germline V gene are SGHKS and YYEKEE (reference sequence). Trimming pared 3 bases from V and 5 bases from J, leaving 8 bases between.